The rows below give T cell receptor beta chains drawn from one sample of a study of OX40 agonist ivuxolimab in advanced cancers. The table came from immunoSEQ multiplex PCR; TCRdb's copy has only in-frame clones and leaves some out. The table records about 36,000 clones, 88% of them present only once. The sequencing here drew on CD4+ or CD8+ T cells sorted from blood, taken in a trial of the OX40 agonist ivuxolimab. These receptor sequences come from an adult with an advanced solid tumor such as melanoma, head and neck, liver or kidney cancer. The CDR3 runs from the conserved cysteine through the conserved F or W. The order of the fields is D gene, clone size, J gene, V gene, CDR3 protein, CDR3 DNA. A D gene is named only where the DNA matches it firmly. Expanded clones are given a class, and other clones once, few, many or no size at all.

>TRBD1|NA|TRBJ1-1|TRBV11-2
CASSFTGGNTEAFF
TGTGCCAGCAGCTTTACAGGGGGTAACACTGAAGCTTTCTTT
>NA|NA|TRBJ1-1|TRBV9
CASSGPMSGTEAFF
TGTGCCAGCAGCGGCCCTATGTCGGGCACTGAAGCTTTCTTT
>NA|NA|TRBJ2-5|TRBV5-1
CASSSVRGGRETQYF
TGCGCCAGCAGCTCGGTGAGAGGGGGGCGGGAGACCCAGTACTTC
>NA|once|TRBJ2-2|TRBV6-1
CASSLRGGSGELFF
TGTGCCAGCAGCCTGAGGGGGGGCTCCGGGGAGCTGTTTTTT
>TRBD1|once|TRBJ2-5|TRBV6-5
CASSHRGETQYF
TGTGCCAGCAGCCACAGGGGCGAGACCCAGTACTTC
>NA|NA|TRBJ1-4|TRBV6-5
CASSSDRRANEKLFF
TGTGCCAGCAGCTCCGACAGGCGGGCTAATGAAAAACTGTTTTTT
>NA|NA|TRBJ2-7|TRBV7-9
CASSYGLGSGGLYEQYF
TGTGCCAGCAGCTATGGGCTAGGGAGTGGTGGATTGTACGAGCAGTACTTC
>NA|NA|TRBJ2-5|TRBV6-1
CASKQWEGEETQYF
TGTGCCAGCAAGCAGTGGGAAGGGGAAGAGACCCAGTACTTC
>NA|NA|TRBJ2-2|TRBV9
CASSVATVTGELFF
TGTGCCAGCAGCGTAGCAACAGTCACCGGGGAGCTGTTTTTT
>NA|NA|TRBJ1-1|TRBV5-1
CASSPGLEGEAFF
TGCGCCAGCAGCCCCGGCCTCGAGGGTGAAGCTTTCTTT
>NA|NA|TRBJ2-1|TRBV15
CATSRDPGREQFF
TGTGCCACCAGCAGAGATCCGGGGAGGGAGCAGTTCTTC
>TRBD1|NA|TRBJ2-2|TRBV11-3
CASSRQGSGTGELFF
TGTGCCAGCAGCCGACAGGGTAGTGGCACCGGGGAGCTGTTTTTT
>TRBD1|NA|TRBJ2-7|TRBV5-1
CASSTGGVMWEQYF
TGCGCCAGCAGTACAGGGGGCGTGATGTGGGAGCAGTACTTC
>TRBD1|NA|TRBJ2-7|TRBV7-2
CASSLSVGQGPLKQYF
TGTGCCAGCAGCCTAAGCGTAGGACAGGGGCCCCTAAAGCAGTACTTC
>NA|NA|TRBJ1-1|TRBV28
CASSFSPPRNTEAFF
TGTGCCAGCAGTTTCTCCCCCCCCCGGAACACTGAAGCTTTCTTT
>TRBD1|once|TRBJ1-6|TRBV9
CASSTGDRAIYNSPLHF
TGTGCCAGCAGCACGGGGGACAGGGCGATATATAATTCACCCCTCCACTTT
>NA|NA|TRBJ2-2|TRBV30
CAWDLELTNTGELFF
TGTGCCTGGGACCTGGAACTTACGAACACCGGGGAGCTGTTTTTT
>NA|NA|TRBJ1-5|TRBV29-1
CSVRDDSNQPQHF
TGCAGCGTCCGGGACGATAGCAATCAGCCCCAGCATTTT
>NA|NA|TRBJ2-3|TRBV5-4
CASSLHSTDTQYF
TGTGCCAGCAGCTTGCATAGCACAGATACGCAGTATTTT
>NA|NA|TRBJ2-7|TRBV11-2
CATGHPYRSYEQYF
TGTGCCACCGGACATCCGTATCGCTCCTACGAGCAGTACTTC
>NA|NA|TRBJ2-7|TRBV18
CASSTTSSYEQYF
TGTGCCAGCTCAACTACCTCTAGCTACGAGCAGTACTTC
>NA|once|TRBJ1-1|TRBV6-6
CASSHGLNTEAFF
TGTGCCAGCAGTCACGGGTTGAACACTGAAGCTTTCTTT
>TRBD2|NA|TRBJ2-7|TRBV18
CASSPTLAGGAEQYF
TGTGCCAGCTCACCGACCCTAGCGGGGGGCGCCGAGCAGTACTTC
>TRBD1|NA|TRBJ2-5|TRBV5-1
CASSSGTGGKGETQYF
TGCGCCAGCAGCTCCGGGACAGGGGGCAAGGGGGAGACCCAGTACTTC
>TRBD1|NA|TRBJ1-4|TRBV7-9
CASSPGGFYTNEKLFF
TGTGCCAGCAGCCCAGGGGGGTTCTACACTAATGAAAAACTGTTTTTT
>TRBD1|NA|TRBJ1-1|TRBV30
CAWSPDRGRKNTEAFF
TGTGCCTGGAGTCCAGACAGGGGGAGGAAGAACACTGAAGCTTTCTTT
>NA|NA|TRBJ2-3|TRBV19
CATTRNTDTQYF
TGTGCCACAACACGGAACACAGATACGCAGTATTTT
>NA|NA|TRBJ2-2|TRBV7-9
CASSLEALSSGGELFF
TGTGCCAGCAGCTTAGAGGCCCTAAGCTCGGGCGGGGAGCTGTTTTTT
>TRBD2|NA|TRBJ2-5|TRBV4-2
CASSQISSSGGEETQYF
TGTGCCAGCAGCCAAATTTCGTCTAGCGGGGGAGAAGAGACCCAGTACTTC
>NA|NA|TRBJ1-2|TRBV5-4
CASSLNYYGYTF
TGTGCCAGCAGCCTCAATTACTATGGCTACACCTTC
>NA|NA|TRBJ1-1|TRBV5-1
CASSLGGLKNTEAFF
TGCGCCAGCAGCTTGGGGGGGTTAAAGAACACTGAAGCTTTCTTT
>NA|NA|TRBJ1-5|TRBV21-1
CASTNQGAGHQPQHF
TGTGCCTCGACCAATCAAGGGGCAGGGCATCAGCCCCAGCATTTT
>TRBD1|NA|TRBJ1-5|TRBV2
CASRRDRGQGQPQHF
TGTGCCAGCCGAAGGGACAGGGGGCAAGGTCAGCCCCAGCATTTT
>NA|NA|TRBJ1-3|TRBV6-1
CASRTTITGNTIYF
TGTGCCAGCAGGACCACAATCACTGGAAACACCATATATTTT
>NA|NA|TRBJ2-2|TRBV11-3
CASSFGIGRAYTGELFF
TGTGCCAGCAGCTTCGGTATCGGCAGGGCGTACACCGGGGAGCTGTTTTTT
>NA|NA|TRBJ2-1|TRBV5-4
CASSLGGSSYNEQFF
TGTGCCAGCAGCCTCGGGGGAAGCTCCTACAATGAGCAGTTCTTC
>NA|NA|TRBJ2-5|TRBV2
CASSEDRGGGETQYF
TGTGCCAGCAGTGAAGACAGAGGAGGGGGAGAGACCCAGTACTTC
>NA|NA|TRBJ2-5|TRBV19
CASSRAYQETQYF
TGTGCCAGTAGTCGCGCCTACCAAGAGACCCAGTACTTC
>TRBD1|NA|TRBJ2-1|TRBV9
CASSATGLGEQFF
TGTGCCAGCAGCGCGACAGGGTTAGGTGAGCAGTTCTTC